This T cell receptor beta chain is from a study of neurological immune-mediated disorders. Study results and limitations: The highest TCR clonal expansion occurred in HTLV-1-associated myelopathy; multiple sclerosis fell below healthy controls.

Documented time point: longitudinal time-point 2. From 2 million PBMCs stored at -80 C, the unsorted libraries were generated. The cDNA came from 5'RACE, which used 10-nucleotide random UMIs. TCRdb passed the 5' RACE reads through MiXCR, listing each CDR3 protein once. This table holds under 50,000 distinct CDR3 sequences, approximately 14% found once. This CDR3 has 15 residues. J gave up 1 base and V 3 bases, and 1 base lay outside the gene matches. Germline V gene lookup returns CDR1 SGHRS and CDR2 YFSETQ. This clonotype was detected only a few times. Its antigen is still unknown. The rearrangement links TRBV5-1 to TRBJ2-5, with 12 nucleotides matching TRBD2. Sequences were obtained from PBMCs. The sequence derives from a male donor with HTLV-1-associated myelopathy (HAM/TSP). CDR3 protein: CASSSTSGGQETQYF. The CDR3 DNA sequence: TGCGCCAGCAGCTCGACTAGCGGGGGCCAAGAGACCCAGTACTTC.